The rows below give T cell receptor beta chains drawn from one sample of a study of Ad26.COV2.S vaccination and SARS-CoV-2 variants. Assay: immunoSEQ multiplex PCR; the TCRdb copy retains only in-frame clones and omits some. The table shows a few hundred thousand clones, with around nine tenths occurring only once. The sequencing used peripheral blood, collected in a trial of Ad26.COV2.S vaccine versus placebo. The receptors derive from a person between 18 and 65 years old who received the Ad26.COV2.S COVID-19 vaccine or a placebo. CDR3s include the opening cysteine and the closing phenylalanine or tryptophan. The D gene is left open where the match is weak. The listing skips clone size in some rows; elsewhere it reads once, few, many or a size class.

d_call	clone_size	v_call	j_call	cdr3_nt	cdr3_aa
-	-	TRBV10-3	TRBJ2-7	TGTGCCATCAGTGTGTCGGACTCCTACGAGCAGTACTTC	CAISVSDSYEQYF
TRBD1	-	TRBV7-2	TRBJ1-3	TGTGCCAGCAGCATACAGGGGTCTATCTCTGGAAACACCATATATTTT	CASSIQGSISGNTIYF
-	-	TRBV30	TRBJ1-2	TGTGTTTTGGACGTTAACTATGGCTACACCTTC	CVLDVNYGYTF
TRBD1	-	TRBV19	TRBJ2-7	TGTGCCAGTAGTATATCCCGAGGGGGACAGGGATTCTACGAGCAGTACTTC	CASSISRGGQGFYEQYF
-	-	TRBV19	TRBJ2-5	TGTGCCAGTAGTTCCAGGGGCTTGGGTAAGACCCAGTACTTC	CASSSRGLGKTQYF
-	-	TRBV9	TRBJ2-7	TGTGCCAGCAGCCGGACAGTTTCCTACGAGCAGTACTTC	CASSRTVSYEQYF
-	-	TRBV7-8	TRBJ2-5	TGTGCCAGCAGCTTAGCGCTCGGGAGCGTCCAGACCCAGTACTTC	CASSLALGSVQTQYF
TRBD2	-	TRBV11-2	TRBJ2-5	TGTGCCAGCAGCTATCTGGGACTAGCGGGAGTTCAAGAGACCCAGTACTTC	CASSYLGLAGVQETQYF
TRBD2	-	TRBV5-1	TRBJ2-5	TGCGCCAGCAGCTTGGGGCTAGCGGACCAAGAGACCCAGTACTTC	CASSLGLADQETQYF
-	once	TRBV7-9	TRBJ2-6	TGTGCCAGCAGCAAGTTGATGTCTGGGGCCAACGTCCTGACTTTC	CASSKLMSGANVLTF
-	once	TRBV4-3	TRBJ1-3	TGCGCCAGCAGCCAAGTGATGGGGAGCTCTGGAAACACCATATATTTT	CASSQVMGSSGNTIYF
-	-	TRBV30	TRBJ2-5	TGTGCCTGGATCAAAGAGACCCAGTACTTC	CAWIKETQYF
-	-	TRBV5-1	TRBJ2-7	TGCGCCAGCAGCTTGGGCGGGGAGGAGCAGTACTTC	CASSLGGEEQYF
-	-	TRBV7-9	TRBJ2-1	TGTGCCAGCAGCTTGAACAATGAGCAGTTCTTC	CASSLNNEQFF
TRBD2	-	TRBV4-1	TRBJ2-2	TGCGCCAGCACCCTTAGCGGGACGAACACCGGGGAGCTGTTTTTT	CASTLSGTNTGELFF
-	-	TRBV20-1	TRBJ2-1	TGCAGTGCTAGTATGGTTGGGGGGCCCGCCACGTATCCCCACAATGAGCAGTTCTTC	CSASMVGGPATYPHNEQFF
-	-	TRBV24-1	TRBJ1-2	TGTGCCACCAGTGCGGCGTCTGGCTATGGCTACACCTTC	CATSAASGYGYTF
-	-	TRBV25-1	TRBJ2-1	TGTGCCAGCAGCCCCAGGGTAAGCTCCTACAATGAGCAGTTCTTC	CASSPRVSSYNEQFF
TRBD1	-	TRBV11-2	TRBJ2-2	TGTGCCAGCAGTTTCGGACAGGGGGGTACCGGGGAGCTGTTTTTT	CASSFGQGGTGELFF
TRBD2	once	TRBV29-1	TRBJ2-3	TGCAGCGCAGGGACTAGCGGGGCAGATACGCAGTATTTT	CSAGTSGADTQYF
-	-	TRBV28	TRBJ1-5	TGTGCCAGCAGGCAACAGGGCGTTGGCAATCAGCCCCAGCATTTT	CASRQQGVGNQPQHF
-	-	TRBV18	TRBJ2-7	TGTGCCAGCTCACCGGTACAGGGCCCTCCCCCCTACGAGCAGTACTTC	CASSPVQGPPPYEQYF
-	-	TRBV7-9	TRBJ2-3	TGTGCCAGCAGCTTAGTGGTGGGGGAGGCAGATACGCAGTATTTT	CASSLVVGEADTQYF
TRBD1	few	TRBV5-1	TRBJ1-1	TGCGCCAGCAGCTCACTACAGGGGCGCAGCACTGAAGCTTTCTTT	CASSSLQGRSTEAFF
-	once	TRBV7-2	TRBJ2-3	TGTGCCAGCAGCTTAGCGCCAATGAGCACAGATACGCAGTATTTT	CASSLAPMSTDTQYF
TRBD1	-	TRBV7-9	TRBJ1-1	TGTGCCAGCAGCCCTGGACAGGGGTGGACTGAAGCTTTCTTT	CASSPGQGWTEAFF
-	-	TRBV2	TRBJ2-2	TGTGCCAGCAGTGTCTTGAACACCGGGGAGCTGTTTTTT	CASSVLNTGELFF
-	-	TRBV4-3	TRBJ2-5	TGCGCCAGCAGCCCCGGGGTCAACAGGGAGACCCAGTACTTC	CASSPGVNRETQYF
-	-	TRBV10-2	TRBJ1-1	TGCGCCAGCAGTGGGTCACGTATGAACACTGAAGCTTTCTTT	CASSGSRMNTEAFF
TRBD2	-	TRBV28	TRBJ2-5	TGTGCCAGCAGTAAATTCCCGGGACTAGCGGAACAAGAGACCCAGTACTTC	CASSKFPGLAEQETQYF